Listed here are 3 T cell receptor beta chains from one sample, sequenced in a study of T cell changes during pregnancy in multiple sclerosis. Repertoires were generated with immunoSEQ multiplex PCR, while TCRdb's copy carries only in-frame clones and drops some. The sample includes 35,000 to 40,000 clones, 70% to 90% of them seen just once. The sample consisted of CD8+ T cells from peripheral blood mononuclear cells, taken in the third trimester of pregnancy. All receptors come from a female donor with multiple sclerosis, enrolled in a pregnancy study.

This rearrangement joins TRBV29-1 to TRBJ1-5, with TRBD1 matching over 9 bases. The J segment lost 4 bases and the V segment lost 6 bases, leaving 7 bases of the junction unmatched. CDR3 length: 14 amino acids. Germline CDR1 is SQVTM and CDR2 is ANQGSEA. CDR3 protein: CSVGDREMNQPQHF. DNA of the CDR3: TGCAGCGTAGGGGACAGGGAGATGAATCAGCCCCAGCATTTT.

V usage is TRBV7-2 and J usage is TRBJ1-2; TRBD1 aligns across 7 bases. CDR1 and CDR2 from the germline V gene are SGHTA and FQGNSA. V dropped 5 bases and J dropped 1; count of bases not matched to a gene: 7. This CDR3 comprises 15 residues. CDR3 sequence: CASSPAAGGNYGYTF. Here the CDR3 DNA reads TGTGCCAGCAGCCCAGCGGCAGGGGGTAACTATGGCTACACCTTC.

Only one count was recorded for this clone. The chain carries TRBV7-9 and TRBJ2-7, with 7 positions matching TRBD1. Germline trimming cut 8 bases from V and 3 bases from J; bases unmatched to any gene: 4. Germline loops: CDR1 SEHNR, CDR2 FQNEAQ (reference sequence). The CDR3 extends over 12 amino acids. The CDR3 nucleotides are TGTGCCAGCGGACAGGAGGACTACGAGCAGTACTTC. Translating gives CASGQEDYEQYF.